The subject of this entry is one T cell receptor (beta chain). The CDR3 totals 13 residues. From germline, CDR1 is LGHDT and CDR2 YNNKEL (reference sequence). The ends lost 4 bases at V and 3 bases at J; junction bases unmatched: 2. The data stem from a study of blood T cell repertoires in COVID-19. Donors of Cohort 3 who recovered were those that had two negative PCRs, clearance, or symptom resolution. In the source study's methods: Estimated nucleated cell counts came from reference gene primer amplification. Clones were sequenced by immunoSEQ multiplex PCR, and TCRdb holds only the in-frame ones, with some missing. V, J and clone size are those of that table, while D and trimming were read from the DNA. The sample includes 200,000 to 250,000 clones, under 95% of them seen just once.

The rearrangement links TRBV3-1 (or the pseudogene TRBV3-2) to TRBJ2-5, with 7 bases identical to TRBD1. This receptor was identified in a woman between 18 and 29 years old who had recovered from COVID-19. The sample consisted of PBMCs or T cells enriched from blood (not recorded which). In DNA, the CDR3 is TGTGCCAGCAGCCGGGACAGTGAAGAGACCCAGTACTTC. Its translation: CASSRDSEETQYF.